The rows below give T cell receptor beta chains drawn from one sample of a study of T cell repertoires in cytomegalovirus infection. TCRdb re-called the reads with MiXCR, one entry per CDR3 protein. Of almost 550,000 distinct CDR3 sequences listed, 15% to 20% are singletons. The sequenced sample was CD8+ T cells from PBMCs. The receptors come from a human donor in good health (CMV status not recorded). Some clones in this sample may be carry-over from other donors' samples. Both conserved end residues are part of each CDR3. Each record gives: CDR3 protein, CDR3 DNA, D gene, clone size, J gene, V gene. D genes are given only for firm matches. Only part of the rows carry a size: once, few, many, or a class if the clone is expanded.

CDR3: CASSLPPPNEQFF
DNA: TGTGCCAGCAGCTTGCCCCCGCCGAATGAGCAGTTCTTC
D: .
size: many
J: TRBJ2-1
V: TRBV7-8

CDR3: CASSPPLSGTEAFF
DNA: TGTGCCAGCAGTCCTCCACTCTCGGGGACTGAAGCTTTCTTT
D: .
size: .
J: TRBJ1-1
V: TRBV27

CDR3: CASTERSTQFYNEQFF
DNA: TGTGCCAGCACCGAACGGTCGACTCAATTCTACAATGAGCAGTTCTTC
D: .
size: many
J: TRBJ2-1
V: TRBV6-1

CDR3: CAWSRTGLDSNYGYTF
DNA: TGTGCCTGGAGTCGTACGGGATTGGACAGCAACTATGGCTACACCTTC
D: .
size: few
J: TRBJ1-2
V: TRBV30

CDR3: CASSIAEIPPFF
DNA: TGTGCCAGTAGTATAGCTGAGATCCCTCCGTTCTTC
D: .
size: .
J: TRBJ2-1
V: TRBV19

CDR3: CASKGPAGLYNEQFF
DNA: TGTGCCAGCAAAGGTCCCGCAGGGCTTTACAATGAGCAGTTCTTC
D: .
size: many
J: TRBJ2-1
V: TRBV6-1

CDR3: CASSLKQTGNEQFF
DNA: TGTGCCAGCAGTTTAAAGCAGACCGGGAATGAGCAGTTCTTC
D: .
size: many
J: TRBJ2-1
V: TRBV27

CDR3: CASSRDYWEGFGANVLTF
DNA: TGTGCCAGTTCCCGAGATTATTGGGAGGGCTTTGGGGCCAACGTCCTGACTTTC
D: TRBD2
size: many
J: TRBJ2-6
V: TRBV27

CDR3: CASSQVAELYEQYF
DNA: TGTGCCAGCAGCCAAGTAGCGGAGCTCTACGAGCAGTACTTC
D: .
size: few
J: TRBJ2-7
V: TRBV4-2

CDR3: CSVAGTSGRKTYEQYF
DNA: TGCAGCGTGGCCGGGACTAGCGGGCGAAAGACCTACGAGCAGTACTTC
D: TRBD2
size: .
J: TRBJ2-7
V: TRBV29-1